The clone carrying this T cell receptor (beta chain) appeared a single time. These data originate in a study of blood T cell repertoires in COVID-19. Background on the study: PBMCs, B-cell-depleted T cells, or T cells provided the cDNA or gDNA that made up the material.

The ends lost 7 bases at V and 6 bases at J; junction bases unmatched: 7. CDR1 is SNHLY, CDR2 FYNNEI, per germline. CDR3 length: 13 residues. Study processing details: Amplifying reference gene primers gave estimates of nucleated cell counts. TCRdb keeps only in-frame clones here, not all; method: immunoSEQ multiplex PCR. V, J and clone size reflect that table, while D and trimming were determined from the DNA. The sample holds some 190,000 clones; approximately 86% are singletons and the top ten take 6.9%. Sequencing input: peripheral blood. This chain uses TRBV2 with TRBJ2-3; 7 bases are a match to TRBD1. The clonotype was recovered from an elderly man with COVID-19, enrolled during active disease. CDR3 nucleotide sequence: TGTGCCAGCACTACTATACAGGGGGATACGCAGTATTTT. Protein sequence: CASTTIQGDTQYF.